This TCR beta chain originates from a study of control samples from healthy donors and cancer patients. Only in-frame clones appear in the TCRdb table, and some are missing; sequencing was by immunoSEQ multiplex PCR. Among some 30,000 clones listed, 90% to 95% were seen once. Per germline, CDR1 MNHEY and CDR2 SMNVEV (reference sequence). Unmatched junction bases numbered 16, after V lost 3 bases and J lost 0 bases. The CDR3 sequence is 21 residues long. Sequenced: PBMCs. The sequence was obtained from a man between 45 and 60 years old with lung cancer. The chain uses TRBV27 and TRBJ2-3, with 12 bases that match TRBD2. CDR3 in amino acids: CASSFSPGLAGNFPSTDTQYF. DNA of the CDR3: TGTGCCAGCAGTTTTTCCCCGGGACTAGCGGGCAATTTCCCTAGCACAGATACGCAGTATTTT.